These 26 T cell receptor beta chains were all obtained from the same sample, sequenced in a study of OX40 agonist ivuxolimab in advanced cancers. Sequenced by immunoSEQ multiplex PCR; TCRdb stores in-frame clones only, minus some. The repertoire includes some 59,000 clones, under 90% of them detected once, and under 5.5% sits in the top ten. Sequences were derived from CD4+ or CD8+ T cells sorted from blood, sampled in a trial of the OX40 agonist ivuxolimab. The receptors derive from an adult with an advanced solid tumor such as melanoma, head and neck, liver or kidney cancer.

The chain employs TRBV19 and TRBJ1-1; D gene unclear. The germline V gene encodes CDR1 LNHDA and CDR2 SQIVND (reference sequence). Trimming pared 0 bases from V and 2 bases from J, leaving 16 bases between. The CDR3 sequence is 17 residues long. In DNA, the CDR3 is TGTGCCAGTAGTATAGAGTACGGTTCTCATAGAAACACTGAAGCTTTCTTT. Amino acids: CASSIEYGSHRNTEAFF.

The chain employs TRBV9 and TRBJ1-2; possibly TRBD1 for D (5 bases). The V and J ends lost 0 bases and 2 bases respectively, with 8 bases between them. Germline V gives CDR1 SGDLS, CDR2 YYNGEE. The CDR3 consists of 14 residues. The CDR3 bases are TGTGCCAGCAGCGTAGGGGACTTAAACTATGGCTACACCTTC. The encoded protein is CASSVGDLNYGYTF.

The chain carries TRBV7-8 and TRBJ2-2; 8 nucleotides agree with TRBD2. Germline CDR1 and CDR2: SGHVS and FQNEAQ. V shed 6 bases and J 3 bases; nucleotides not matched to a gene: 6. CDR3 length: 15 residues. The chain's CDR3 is CASSRSGRDTGELFF. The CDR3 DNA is TGTGCCAGCAGTCGCAGCGGGAGAGACACCGGGGAGCTGTTTTTT.

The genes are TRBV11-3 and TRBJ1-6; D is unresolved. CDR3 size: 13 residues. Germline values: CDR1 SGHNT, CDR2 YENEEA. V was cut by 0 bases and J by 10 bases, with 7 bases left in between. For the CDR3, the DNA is TGTGCCAGCAGCTTAGATCATGGGTCACCCCTCCACTTT. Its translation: CASSLDHGSPLHF.

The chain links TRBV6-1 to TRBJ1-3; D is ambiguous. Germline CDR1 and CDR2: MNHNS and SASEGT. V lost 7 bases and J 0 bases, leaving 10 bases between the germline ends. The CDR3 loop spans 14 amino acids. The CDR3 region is CASTNRGSGNTIYF. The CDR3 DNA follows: TGTGCCAGCACCAACCGGGGCTCTGGAAACACCATATATTTT.

CDR3 region: CASSVGPAGMADTQYF. The CDR3 region has the DNA TGTGCCAGCAGCGTAGGCCCAGCGGGGATGGCTGATACGCAGTATTTT. V usage is TRBV9 and J usage is TRBJ2-3; 7 bases fit TRBD2. With V trimmed by 0 bases and J by 6 bases, 10 bases remained unmatched. Looked up from germline, CDR1 is SGDLS and CDR2 is YYNGEE. This CDR3 region has 16 residues.

The CDR3 region is CASSLSPYGQGVGNTIYF. The CDR3 bases are TGCGCCAGCAGCCTCTCCCCCTATGGACAGGGGGTAGGAAACACCATATATTTT. V gene TRBV5-1 combines with J gene TRBJ1-3, with 10 bases that match TRBD1. Germline V CDR1 and CDR2: SGHRS, YFSETQ. The V and J ends lost 4 bases and 4 bases, in that order; junction bases with no gene match: 14. This CDR3 has 18 residues.

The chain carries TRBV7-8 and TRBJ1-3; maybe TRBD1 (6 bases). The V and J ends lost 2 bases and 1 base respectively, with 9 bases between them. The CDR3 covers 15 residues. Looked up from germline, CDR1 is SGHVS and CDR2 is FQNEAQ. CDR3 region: CASSLWGTSGNTIYF. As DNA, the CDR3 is TGTGCCAGCAGCTTATGGGGGACATCTGGAAACACCATATATTTT.

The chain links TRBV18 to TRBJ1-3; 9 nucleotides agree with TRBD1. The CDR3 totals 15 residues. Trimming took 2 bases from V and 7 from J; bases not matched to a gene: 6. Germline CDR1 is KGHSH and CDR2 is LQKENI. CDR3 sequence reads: CASSPSGQGTNTIYF. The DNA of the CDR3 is TGTGCCAGCTCACCATCGGGACAGGGTACCAACACCATATATTTT.

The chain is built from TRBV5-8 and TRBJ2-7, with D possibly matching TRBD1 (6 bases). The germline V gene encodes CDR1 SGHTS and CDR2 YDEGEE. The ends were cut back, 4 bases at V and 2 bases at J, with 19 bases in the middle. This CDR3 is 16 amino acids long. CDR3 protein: CASSLGGARDPYEQYF. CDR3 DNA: TGTGCCAGCAGCCTTGGGGGCGCCAGGGACCCCTACGAGCAGTACTTC.

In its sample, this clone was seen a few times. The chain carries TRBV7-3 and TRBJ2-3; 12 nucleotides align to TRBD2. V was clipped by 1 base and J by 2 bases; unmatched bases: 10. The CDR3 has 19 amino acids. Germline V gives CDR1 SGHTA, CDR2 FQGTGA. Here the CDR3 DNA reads TGTGCCAGCAGCTTAAGACAAGCGGGACTAGCGGGCAACACAGATACGCAGTATTTT. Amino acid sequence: CASSLRQAGLAGNTDTQYF. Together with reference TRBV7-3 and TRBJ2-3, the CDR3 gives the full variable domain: GAGVSQTPSNKVTEKGKYVELRCDPISGHTALYWYRQSLGQGPEFLIYFQGTGAADDSGLPNDRFFAVRPEGSVSTLKIQRTERGDSAVYLCASSLRQAGLAGNTDTQYFGPGTRLTVL.

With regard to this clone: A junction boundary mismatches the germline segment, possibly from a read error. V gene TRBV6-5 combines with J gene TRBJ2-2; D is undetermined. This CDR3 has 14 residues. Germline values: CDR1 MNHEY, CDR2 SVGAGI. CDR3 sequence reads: CASSRDWNAGELFF. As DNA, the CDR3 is TGTGCCAGCAGCCGAGATTGGAACGCCGGGGAGCTGTTTTTT.

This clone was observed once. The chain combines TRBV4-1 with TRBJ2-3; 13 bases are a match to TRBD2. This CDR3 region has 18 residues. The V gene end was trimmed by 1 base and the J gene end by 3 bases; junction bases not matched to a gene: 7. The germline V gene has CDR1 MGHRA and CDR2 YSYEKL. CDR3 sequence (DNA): TGCGCCAGCAGCCAAGGCCCCGGACTAGCGGGGGTAACAGATACGCAGTATTTT. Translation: CASSQGPGLAGVTDTQYF.

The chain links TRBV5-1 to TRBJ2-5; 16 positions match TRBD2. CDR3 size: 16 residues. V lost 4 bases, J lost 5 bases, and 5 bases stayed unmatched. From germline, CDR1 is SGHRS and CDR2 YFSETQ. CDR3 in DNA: TGCGCCAGCAGCCCCGGGACTAGCGGGAGGGAGGAGACCCAGTACTTC. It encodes CASSPGTSGREETQYF.

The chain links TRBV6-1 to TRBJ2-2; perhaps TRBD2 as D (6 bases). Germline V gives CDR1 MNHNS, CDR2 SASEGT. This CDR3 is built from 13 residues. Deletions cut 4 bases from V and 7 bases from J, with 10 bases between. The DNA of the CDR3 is TGTGCCAGCAGTGCGTCGGGGGACGGGGAGCTGTTTTTT. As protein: CASSASGDGELFF.

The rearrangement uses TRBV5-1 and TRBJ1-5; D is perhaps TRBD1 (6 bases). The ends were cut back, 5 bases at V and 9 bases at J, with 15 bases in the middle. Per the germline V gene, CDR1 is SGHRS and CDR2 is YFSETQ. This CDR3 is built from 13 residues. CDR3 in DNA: TGCGCCAGCAGACGGGACACCTCGGGGCCCCAGCATTTT. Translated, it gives CASRRDTSGPQHF.

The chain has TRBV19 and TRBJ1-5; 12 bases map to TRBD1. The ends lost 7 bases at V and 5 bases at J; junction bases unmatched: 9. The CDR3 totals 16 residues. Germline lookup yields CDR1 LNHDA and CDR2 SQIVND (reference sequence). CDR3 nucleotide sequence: TGTGCCAGTACCTCCGCGGGACAGGGGGCCCATCAGCCCCAGCATTTT. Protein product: CASTSAGQGAHQPQHF.

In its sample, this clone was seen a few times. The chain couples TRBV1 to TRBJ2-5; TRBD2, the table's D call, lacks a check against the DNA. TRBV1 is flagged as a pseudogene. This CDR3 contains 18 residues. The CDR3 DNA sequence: TGCACCAGCAGCCTGGTGGGTAGCGGGGGGAAAGCTCAAGAGACCCAGTACTTC. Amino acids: CTSSLVGSGGKAQETQYF.

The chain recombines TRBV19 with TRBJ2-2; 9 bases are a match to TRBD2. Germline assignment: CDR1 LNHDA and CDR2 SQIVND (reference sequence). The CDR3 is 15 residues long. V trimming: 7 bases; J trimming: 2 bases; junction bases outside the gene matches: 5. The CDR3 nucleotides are TGTGCCAGTAAAGAGCTAGCGGGAAACACCGGGGAGCTGTTTTTT. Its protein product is CASKELAGNTGELFF.

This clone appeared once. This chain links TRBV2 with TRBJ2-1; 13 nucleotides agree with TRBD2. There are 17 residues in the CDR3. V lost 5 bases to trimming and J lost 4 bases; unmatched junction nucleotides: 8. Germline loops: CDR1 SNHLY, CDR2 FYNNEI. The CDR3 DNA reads TGTGCCAGCAGTCCACGGACTAGCGGGGGACTTTACAATGAGCAGTTCTTC. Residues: CASSPRTSGGLYNEQFF. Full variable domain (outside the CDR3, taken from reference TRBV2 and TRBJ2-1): EPEVTQTPSHQVTQMGQEVILRCVPISNHLYFYWYRQILGQKVEFLVSFYNNEISEKSEIFDDQFSVERPDGSNFTLKIRSTKLEDSAMYFCASSPRTSGGLYNEQFFGPGTRLTVL.

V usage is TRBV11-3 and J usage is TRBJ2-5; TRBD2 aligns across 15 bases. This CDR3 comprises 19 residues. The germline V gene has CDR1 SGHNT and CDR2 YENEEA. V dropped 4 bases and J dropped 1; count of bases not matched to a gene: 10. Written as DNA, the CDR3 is TGTGCCAGCAGCTCGGGACTAGCGGGAGGCCGGGGCCCCCAAGAGACCCAGTACTTC. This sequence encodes CASSSGLAGGRGPQETQYF.

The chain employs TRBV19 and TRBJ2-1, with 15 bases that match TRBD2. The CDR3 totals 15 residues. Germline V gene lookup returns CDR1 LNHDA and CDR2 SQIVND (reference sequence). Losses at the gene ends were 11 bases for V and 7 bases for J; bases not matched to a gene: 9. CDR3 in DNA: TGTGCCGTAGGGACTAGCGGGAGGTATGGGAATGAGCAGTTCTTC. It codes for CAVGTSGRYGNEQFF.

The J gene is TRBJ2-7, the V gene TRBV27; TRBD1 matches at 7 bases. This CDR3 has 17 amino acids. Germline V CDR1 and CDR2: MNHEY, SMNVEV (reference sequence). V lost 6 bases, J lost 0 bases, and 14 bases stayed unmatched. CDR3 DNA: TGTGCCAGCAGAACCTACAGGGGTGGTGAGGTCTCCTACGAGCAGTACTTC. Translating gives CASRTYRGGEVSYEQYF.

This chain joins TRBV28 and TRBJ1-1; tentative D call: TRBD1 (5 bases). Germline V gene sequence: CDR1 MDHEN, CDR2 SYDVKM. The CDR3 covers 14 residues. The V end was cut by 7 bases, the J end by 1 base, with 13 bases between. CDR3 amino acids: CASIPGQRNTEAFF. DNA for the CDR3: TGTGCCAGCATCCCGGGGCAGAGGAACACTGAAGCTTTCTTT.

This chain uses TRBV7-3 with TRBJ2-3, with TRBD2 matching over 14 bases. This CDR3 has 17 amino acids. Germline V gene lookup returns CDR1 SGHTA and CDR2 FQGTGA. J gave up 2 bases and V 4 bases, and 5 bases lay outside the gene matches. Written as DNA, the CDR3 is TGTGCCAGCAGCTACGGACTAGCGGGGGGTTTCACAGATACGCAGTATTTT. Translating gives CASSYGLAGGFTDTQYF.

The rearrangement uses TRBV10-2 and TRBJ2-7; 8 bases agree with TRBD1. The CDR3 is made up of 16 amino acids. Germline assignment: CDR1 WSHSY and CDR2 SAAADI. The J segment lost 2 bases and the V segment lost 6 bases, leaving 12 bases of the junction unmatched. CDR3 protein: CASRTGQASTAYEQYF. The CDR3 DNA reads TGCGCCAGCAGGACGGGACAGGCGAGTACAGCCTACGAGCAGTACTTC.